The entry below describes one T cell receptor (beta chain). As yet, its antigen is unknown. This entry comes from a study of T cells after posttransplantation cyclophosphamide. TCRdb's table, derived via immunoSEQ multiplex PCR, lists solely in-frame clones and lacks some. The sample lists more than 30,000 clones, about 90% seen once, with around 0.23% in the top ten. Study-level results: Later blood repertoires were often dominated by clones from the donor CD8+ memory compartment. After PTCy, TRB diversity resembled that of CNI/methotrexate controls. Blood and skin or GI T cell repertoires showed limited TRB overlap.

The naive gate required viable CD3+CD4+ or CD3+CD8+ cells with CCR7+CD45RA+CD45RO-CD95-CD27+CD28+ phenotype. On the day of bone marrow donation, the related graft donor provided peripheral blood. Losses at the gene ends were 7 bases for V and 2 bases for J; bases not matched to a gene: 10. Germline values: CDR1 SGHRS, CDR2 YFSETQ. The CDR3 covers 15 residues. This chain uses TRBV5-1 with TRBJ2-5; TRBD2 matches at 8 bases. The TCR originated in a woman aged 55-75 years in good health, CMV-negative, and a related stem cell transplant donor. Specimen: naive CD4+ T cells sorted from PBMCs. Written as DNA, the CDR3 is TGCGCCAGCGGAGGTGCGGGGGGTCCGCAAGAGACCCAGTACTTC. It yields the protein CASGGAGGPQETQYF.